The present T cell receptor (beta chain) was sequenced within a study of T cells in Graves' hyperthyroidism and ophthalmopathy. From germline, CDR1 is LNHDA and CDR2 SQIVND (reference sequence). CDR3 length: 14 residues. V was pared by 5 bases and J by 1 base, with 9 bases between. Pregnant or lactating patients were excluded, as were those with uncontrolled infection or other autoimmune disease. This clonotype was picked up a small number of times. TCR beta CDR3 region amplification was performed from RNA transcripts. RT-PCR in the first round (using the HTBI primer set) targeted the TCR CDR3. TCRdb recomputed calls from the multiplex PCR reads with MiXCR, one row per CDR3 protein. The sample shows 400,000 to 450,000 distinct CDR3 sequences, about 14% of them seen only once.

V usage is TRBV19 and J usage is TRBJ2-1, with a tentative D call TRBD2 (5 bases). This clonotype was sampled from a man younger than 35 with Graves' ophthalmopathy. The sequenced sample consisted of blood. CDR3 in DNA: TGTGCCAGTAGTCCTAGCCGGTCCTACAATGAGCAGTTCTTC. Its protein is CASSPSRSYNEQFF.